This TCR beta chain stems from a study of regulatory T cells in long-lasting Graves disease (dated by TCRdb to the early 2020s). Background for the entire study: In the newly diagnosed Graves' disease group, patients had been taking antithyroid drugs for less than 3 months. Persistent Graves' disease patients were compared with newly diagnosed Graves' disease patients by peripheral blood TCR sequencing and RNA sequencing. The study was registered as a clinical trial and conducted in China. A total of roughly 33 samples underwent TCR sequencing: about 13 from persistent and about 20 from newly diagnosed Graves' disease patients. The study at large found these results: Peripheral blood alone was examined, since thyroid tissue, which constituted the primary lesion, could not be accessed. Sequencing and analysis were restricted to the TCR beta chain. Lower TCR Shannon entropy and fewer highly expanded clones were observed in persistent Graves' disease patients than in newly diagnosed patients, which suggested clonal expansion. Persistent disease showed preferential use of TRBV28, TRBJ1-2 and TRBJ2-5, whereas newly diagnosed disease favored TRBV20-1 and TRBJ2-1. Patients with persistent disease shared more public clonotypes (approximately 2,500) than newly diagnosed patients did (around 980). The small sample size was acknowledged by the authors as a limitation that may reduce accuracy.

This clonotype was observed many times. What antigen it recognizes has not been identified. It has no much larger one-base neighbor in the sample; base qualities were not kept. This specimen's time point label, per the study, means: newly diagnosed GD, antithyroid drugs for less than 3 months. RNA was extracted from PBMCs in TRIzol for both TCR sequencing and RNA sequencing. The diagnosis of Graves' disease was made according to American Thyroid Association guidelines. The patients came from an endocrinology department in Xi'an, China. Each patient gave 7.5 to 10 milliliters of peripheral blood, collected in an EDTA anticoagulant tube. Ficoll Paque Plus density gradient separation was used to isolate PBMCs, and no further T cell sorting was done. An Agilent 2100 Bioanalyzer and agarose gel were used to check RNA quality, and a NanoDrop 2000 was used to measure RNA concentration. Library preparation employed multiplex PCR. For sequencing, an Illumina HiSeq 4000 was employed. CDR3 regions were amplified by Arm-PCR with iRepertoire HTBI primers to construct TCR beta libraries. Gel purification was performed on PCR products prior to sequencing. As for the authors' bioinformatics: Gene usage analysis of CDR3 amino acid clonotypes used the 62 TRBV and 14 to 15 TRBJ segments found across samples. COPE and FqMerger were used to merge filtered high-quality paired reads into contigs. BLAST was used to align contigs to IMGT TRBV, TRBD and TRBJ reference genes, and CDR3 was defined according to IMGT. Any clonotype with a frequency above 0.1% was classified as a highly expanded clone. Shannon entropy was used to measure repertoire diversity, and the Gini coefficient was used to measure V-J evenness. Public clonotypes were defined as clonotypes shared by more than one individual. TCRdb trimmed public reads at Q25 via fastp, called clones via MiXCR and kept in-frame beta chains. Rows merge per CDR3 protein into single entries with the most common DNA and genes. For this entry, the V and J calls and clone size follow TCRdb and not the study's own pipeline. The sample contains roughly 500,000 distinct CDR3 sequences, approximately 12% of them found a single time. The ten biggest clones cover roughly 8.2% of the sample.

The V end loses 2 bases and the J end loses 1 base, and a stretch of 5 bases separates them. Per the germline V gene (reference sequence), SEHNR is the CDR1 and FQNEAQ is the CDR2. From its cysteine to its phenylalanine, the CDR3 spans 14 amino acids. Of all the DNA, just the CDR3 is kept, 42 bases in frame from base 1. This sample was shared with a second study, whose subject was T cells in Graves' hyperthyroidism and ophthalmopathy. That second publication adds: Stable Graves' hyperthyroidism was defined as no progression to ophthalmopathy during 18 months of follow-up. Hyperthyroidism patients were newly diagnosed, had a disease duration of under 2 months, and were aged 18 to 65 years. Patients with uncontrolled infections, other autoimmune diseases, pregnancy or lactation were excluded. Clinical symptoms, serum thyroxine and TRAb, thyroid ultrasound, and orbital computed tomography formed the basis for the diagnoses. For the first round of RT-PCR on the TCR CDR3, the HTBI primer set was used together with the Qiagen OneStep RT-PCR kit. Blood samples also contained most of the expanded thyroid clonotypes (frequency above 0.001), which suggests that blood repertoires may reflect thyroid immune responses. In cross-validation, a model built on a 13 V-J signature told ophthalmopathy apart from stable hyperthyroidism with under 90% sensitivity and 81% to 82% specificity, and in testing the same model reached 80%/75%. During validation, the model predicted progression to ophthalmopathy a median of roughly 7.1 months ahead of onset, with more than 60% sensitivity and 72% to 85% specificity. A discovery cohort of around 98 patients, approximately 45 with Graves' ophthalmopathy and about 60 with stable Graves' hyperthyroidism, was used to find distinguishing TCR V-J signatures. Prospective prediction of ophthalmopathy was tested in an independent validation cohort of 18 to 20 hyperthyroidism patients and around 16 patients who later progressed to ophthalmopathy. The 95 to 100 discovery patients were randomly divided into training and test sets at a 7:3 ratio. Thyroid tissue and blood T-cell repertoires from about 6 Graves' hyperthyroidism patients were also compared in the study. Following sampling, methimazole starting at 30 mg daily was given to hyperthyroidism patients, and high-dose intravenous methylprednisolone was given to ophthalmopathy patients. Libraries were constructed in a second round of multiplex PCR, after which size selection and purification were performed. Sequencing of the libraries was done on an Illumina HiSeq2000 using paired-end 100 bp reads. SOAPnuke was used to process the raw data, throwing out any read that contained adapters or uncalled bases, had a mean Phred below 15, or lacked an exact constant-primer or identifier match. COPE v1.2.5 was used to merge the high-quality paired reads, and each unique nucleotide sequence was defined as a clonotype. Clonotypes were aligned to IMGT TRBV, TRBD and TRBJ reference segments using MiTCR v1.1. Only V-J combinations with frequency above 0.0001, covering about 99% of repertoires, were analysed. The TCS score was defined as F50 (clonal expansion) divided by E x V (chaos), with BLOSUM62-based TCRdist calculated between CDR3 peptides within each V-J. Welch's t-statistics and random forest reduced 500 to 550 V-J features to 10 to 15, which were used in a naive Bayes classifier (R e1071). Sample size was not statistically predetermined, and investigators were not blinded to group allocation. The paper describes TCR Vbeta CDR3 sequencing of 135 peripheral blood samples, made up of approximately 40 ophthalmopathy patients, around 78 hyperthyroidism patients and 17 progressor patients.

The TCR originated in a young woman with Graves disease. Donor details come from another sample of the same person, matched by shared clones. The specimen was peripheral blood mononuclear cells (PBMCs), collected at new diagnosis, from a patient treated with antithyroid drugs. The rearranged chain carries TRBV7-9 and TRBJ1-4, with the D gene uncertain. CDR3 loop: CASSLRRTNEKLFF. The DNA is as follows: TGTGCCAGCAGCTTAAGACGAACTAATGAAAAACTGTTTTTT.